The T cell receptor beta chain described here comes from a study of blood T cell repertoires in COVID-19. Across the study: Sites in the United States, Italy and Spain provided acute and convalescent COVID-19 samples. T cells, B-cell-depleted T cells, or PBMCs provided the cDNA or gDNA that served as material.

In the source study's methods: Nucleated cell number was recorded as an estimate derived from reference gene primer amplification. The protocol was immunoSEQ multiplex PCR, while the TCRdb copy is restricted to in-frame clones and leaves out a portion. V and J calls plus clone size are reproduced from that table; the DNA served to infer D and trimming. The table shows about 140,000 clones, with approximately 80% occurring only once. CDR3 length equals 17 residues. Germline CDR1 reads SQVTM; CDR2 reads ANQGSEA. With V trimmed by 4 bases and J by 0 bases, 6 bases remained unmatched. This TCR derives from an older man who had recovered from COVID-19. The J gene is TRBJ2-1, the V gene TRBV29-1; 13 nucleotides match TRBD2. The material sequenced was peripheral blood. CDR3 nucleotide sequence: TGCAGCGTTGTGGGACTAGCGGGACTAAGCTCCTACAATGAGCAGTTCTTC. This sequence encodes CSVVGLAGLSSYNEQFF.